A single sample is the source of the 9 T cell receptor beta chains below, sequenced in a study of radiation and T cells in renal cell carcinoma. The protocol was immunoSEQ multiplex PCR, while the TCRdb copy is restricted to in-frame clones and leaves out a portion. Of more than 140,000 clones listed, around four fifths are singletons. The sample's time point: baseline pretreatment blood. Documented treatment: 15 Gy SBRT to primary tumor, nephrectomy 4 weeks later. The source material was blood, sampled from a patient whose treatment included radiotherapy and nephrectomy. These receptors originate from a woman aged 45-65 years with renal cell carcinoma.

The rearrangement links TRBV10-3 to TRBJ1-4; possibly TRBD1 for D (6 bases). Trimming removed 1 base from V and 0 bases from J, with 9 bases in between. The CDR3 runs to 16 residues. Per germline, CDR1 ENHRY and CDR2 SYGVKD. The CDR3 coding sequence is TGTGCCATCAGTGAGTTTACAGGGCCAACTAATGAAAAACTGTTTTTT. As protein: CAISEFTGPTNEKLFF.

The CDR3 loop reads CASRLSSGSYNEQFF. DNA of the CDR3: TGTGCCAGCAGGTTGTCTAGCGGGAGCTACAATGAGCAGTTCTTC. The chain recombines TRBV7-2 with TRBJ2-1; 10 positions agree with TRBD2. The CDR3 covers 15 residues. CDR1 SGHTA and CDR2 FQGNSA come from the germline V gene. The V segment lost 6 bases and the J segment 3 bases; nucleotides outside the gene matches: 5.

The chain combines TRBV19 with TRBJ2-1, with 9 bases aligning to TRBD2. Germline values: CDR1 LNHDA, CDR2 SQIVND (reference sequence). Trimming at V came to 0 bases and at J to 6 bases, leaving 12 bases not matched to a gene. The CDR3 loop spans 18 amino acids. In DNA, the CDR3 is TGTGCCAGTAGTATAGATTTGGCTAGCGGGGAGTTGAGCAATGAGCAGTTCTTC. Its protein product is CASSIDLASGELSNEQFF.

This clone was found a few times. The chain has TRBV2 and TRBJ1-2; no clear D gene. Deletions cut 3 bases from V and 0 bases from J, with 8 bases between. Germline values: CDR1 SNHLY, CDR2 FYNNEI. The CDR3 runs 14 residues. The CDR3 is CASSEGLANYGYTF. Written as DNA, the CDR3 is TGTGCCAGCAGTGAGGGGTTAGCTAACTATGGCTACACCTTC.

This clone has a handful of counts. The J gene is TRBJ1-5, the V gene TRBV19, with D possibly being TRBD1 (6 bases). Trimming pared 6 bases from V and 5 bases from J, leaving 14 bases between. This CDR3 region has 14 residues. Germline lookup yields CDR1 LNHDA and CDR2 SQIVND (reference sequence). The DNA of the CDR3 is TGTGCCAGTAGGGACCGGGACACCTATCAGCCCCAGCATTTT. This encodes CASRDRDTYQPQHF.

In this sample, this clone turned up many times. The chain carries TRBV7-9 and TRBJ1-4; D is uncertain. This CDR3 has 15 amino acids. Looked up from germline, CDR1 is SEHNR and CDR2 is FQNEAQ (reference sequence). The V end lost 1 base, the J end lost 5 bases, and 11 bases lay between the germline ends. The CDR3, as DNA: TGTGCCAGCAGCTTAGATGGAGTCGGAAATGAAAAACTGTTTTTT. Protein sequence: CASSLDGVGNEKLFF.

The chain combines TRBV6-5 with TRBJ1-1; no clear D. V was trimmed by 2 bases and J by 4 bases, leaving 11 bases between them. Germline V gene sequence: CDR1 MNHEY, CDR2 SVGAGI. The CDR3 is 14 residues long. For the CDR3, the DNA is TGTGCCAGCAGTTACGGCGGGGTTCCCACTGAAGCTTTCTTT. This codes for CASSYGGVPTEAFF.

The gene calls are TRBV30 and TRBJ1-6; possible D gene TRBD1, 6 bases. The CDR3 spans 15 residues. From germline, CDR1 is GTSNPN and CDR2 SVGIG (reference sequence). Deletions cut 5 bases from V and 8 bases from J, with 19 bases between. CDR3 sequence reads: CAWDRGGAGDSPLHF. The CDR3 nucleotides are TGTGCCTGGGATCGCGGGGGGGCGGGAGATTCACCCCTCCACTTT.

The genes are TRBV9 and TRBJ2-1, with D possibly matching TRBD2 (6 bases). This CDR3 is built from 16 residues. The ends were cut back, 0 bases at V and 2 bases at J, with 12 bases in the middle. CDR1 is SGDLS and CDR2 is YYNGEE in the germline V gene. CDR3 in amino acids: CASSVEPGGTYNEQFF. CDR3 DNA: TGTGCCAGCAGCGTAGAGCCCGGGGGAACCTACAATGAGCAGTTCTTC. Complete variable domain (other parts from reference TRBV9 and TRBJ2-1): DSGVTQTPKHLITATGQRVTLRCSPRSGDLSVYWYQQSLDQGLQFLIQYYNGEERAKGNILERFSAQQFPDLHSELNLSSLELGDSALYFCASSVEPGGTYNEQFFGPGTRLTVL.